A single sample gave rise to the 14 T cell receptor beta chains below, sequenced in a study of blood T cell repertoires in COVID-19. Measured with immunoSEQ multiplex PCR; TCRdb has only the in-frame clones, and not every one. This table has around 85,000 clones, roughly 91% appearing once. Sequenced sample: PBMCs or T cells enriched from blood (not recorded which). The receptors derive from a woman aged 45-60 years with acute COVID-19.

The CDR3 DNA reads TGTGCCAGCAACCTCAAACTAGCGGGGGGTAACACCGGGGAGCTGTTTTTT. Translation: CASNLKLAGGNTGELFF. This rearrangement joins TRBV7-9 to TRBJ2-2; TRBD2 agrees at 12 bases. There are 17 residues in the CDR3. The germline CDR1 and CDR2 sequences are SEHNR and FQNEAQ (reference sequence). The junction had 8 bases not matched to a gene; V was cut back by 7 bases and J by 2 bases. The full variable domain, with the rest looked up from reference TRBV7-9 and TRBJ2-2, is DTGVSQNPRHKITKRGQNVTFRCDPISEHNRLYWYRQTLGQGPEFLTYFQNEAQLEKSRLLSDRFSAERPKGSFSTLEIQRTEQGDSAMYLCASNLKLAGGNTGELFFGEGSRLTVL.

This clone occurred once. This chain uses TRBV19 with TRBJ1-2; D is uncertain. CDR3 length equals 13 residues. Trimming removed 8 bases from V and 0 bases from J, with 10 bases in between. The germline V gene encodes CDR1 LNHDA and CDR2 SQIVND (reference sequence). DNA of the CDR3: TGTGCCAGTTCCCACCCAGCTAACTATGGCTACACCTTC. Encoded protein: CASSHPANYGYTF.

J is TRBJ1-2 and V is TRBV3-1 (or the pseudogene TRBV3-2), with 11 nucleotides matching TRBD1. The germline CDR1 and CDR2 sequences are LGHDT and YNNKEL (reference sequence). This CDR3 is 15 amino acids long. V lost 1 base, J lost 4 bases, and 2 bases stayed unmatched. In DNA form, the CDR3 reads TGTGCCAGCAGCCAAGTGGACAGGGGGCCCTATGGCTACACCTTC. It is translated as CASSQVDRGPYGYTF.

This clone was counted between two and nine times. This rearrangement joins TRBV9 to TRBJ1-6, with TRBD1 as a possible D gene (6 bases). This CDR3 is 18 amino acids long. CDR1 is SGDLS and CDR2 is YYNGEE in the germline V gene. Trimming took off 0 bases at V and 6 bases at J, with 19 bases between the two ends. CDR3 bases: TGTGCCAGCAGCGTAGAGGGGGACGGCTCCCAGTCTAATTCACCCCTCCACTTT. It specifies CASSVEGDGSQSNSPLHF.

The rearrangement links TRBV29-1 to TRBJ1-1, with D maybe TRBD1 (6 bases). The CDR3 runs 14 residues. V lost 2 bases, J lost 1 base, and 11 bases lay in between. Germline assignment: CDR1 SQVTM and CDR2 ANQGSEA. The CDR3 DNA sequence: TGCAGCGTTGAAACGACAGGTACGAACACTGAAGCTTTCTTT. Amino acid sequence: CSVETTGTNTEAFF.

The rearrangement uses TRBV18 and TRBJ2-5, with a tentative D call TRBD2 (6 bases). CDR1 KGHSH and CDR2 LQKENI come from the germline V gene. The CDR3 has 17 amino acids. V shed 6 bases and J shed 4 bases, with 24 bases lying between them. CDR3 protein: CASSQAYGAEGGETQYF. CDR3 bases: TGTGCCAGCTCGCAAGCATACGGGGCAGAGGGAGGAGAGACCCAGTACTTC.

The genes are TRBV5-1 and TRBJ2-1; tentatively, D is TRBD1 (5 bases). V dropped 1 base and J dropped 2 bases, with 10 bases sitting between them. Germline V gene lookup returns CDR1 SGHRS and CDR2 YFSETQ. This CDR3 region has 15 residues. The CDR3 is CASSLTGDTYNEQFF. CDR3 DNA sequence: TGCGCCAGCAGCTTGACAGGAGACACCTACAATGAGCAGTTCTTC.

The chain recombines TRBV29-1 with TRBJ1-2; D not certain. The V gene lost 1 base and the J gene lost 7 bases, with 10 bases spanning the gap. CDR3 length: 12 residues. Germline assignment: CDR1 SQVTM and CDR2 ANQGSEA. CDR3 coding DNA: TGCAGCGTTGAAGCCCCTTCCTCTGGCTACACCTTC. Encoded protein: CSVEAPSSGYTF.

This chain connects TRBV19 to TRBJ2-5, with D perhaps TRBD1 (6 bases). Trimming cost V 5 bases and J 3 bases, with 13 bases left between them. CDR3 length: 14 residues. Germline-derived CDR1 and CDR2 are LNHDA and SQIVND (reference sequence). This CDR3 is CASSGLTGKETQYF. The CDR3 nucleotides read TGTGCCAGTAGTGGATTGACAGGAAAAGAGACCCAGTACTTC.

This clone was picked up one time. The chain employs TRBV11-3 and TRBJ2-3; tentatively, D is TRBD2 (6 bases). Trimming took off 5 bases at V and 1 base at J, with 13 bases between the two ends. Per the germline V gene, CDR1 is SGHNT and CDR2 is YENEEA. This CDR3 is 15 amino acids long. In nucleotides, the CDR3 is TGTGCCAGCAGCCCCGGGGTAGCGGGCACAGATACGCAGTATTTT. The encoded protein is CASSPGVAGTDTQYF.

The chain is built from TRBV9 and TRBJ1-5; D gene uncertain. CDR1 and CDR2 (germline): SGDLS, YYNGEE. This CDR3 contains 13 residues. Trimming left V 0 bases short and J 11 bases short, with 12 bases between. CDR3: CASSVAESAAQHF. The CDR3 nucleotides read TGTGCCAGCAGCGTAGCGGAGAGTGCAGCCCAGCATTTT.

The chain carries TRBV7-9 and TRBJ2-1; 9 bases match TRBD2. Unmatched junction bases numbered 4, after V lost 4 bases and J lost 12 bases. Per the germline V gene, CDR1 is SEHNR and CDR2 is FQNEAQ (reference sequence). This CDR3 is built from 12 residues. CDR3 loop: CASSSRLAVQFF. CDR3 coding DNA: TGTGCCAGCAGCTCGAGACTAGCGGTGCAGTTCTTC.

This rearrangement joins TRBV27 to TRBJ1-3; D is possibly TRBD1 (6 bases). This CDR3 has 14 amino acids. Germline V gene data show CDR1 as MNHEY and CDR2 as SMNVEV (reference sequence). Trimming removed 8 bases at V and 0 bases at J, with 11 bases between. The CDR3 DNA sequence: TGTGCCAGCCGCCGGGACAACTCTGGAAACACCATATATTTT. As protein: CASRRDNSGNTIYF.

V and J are TRBV11-3 and TRBJ1-1, with 9 bases lining up with TRBD1. V trimming: 2 bases; J trimming: 5 bases; junction bases outside the gene matches: 6. Germline assignment: CDR1 SGHNT and CDR2 YENEEA. The CDR3 runs to 15 residues. The DNA of the CDR3 is TGTGCCAGCAGCTTATCGACAGGGGGTGGAACTGAAGCTTTCTTT. It encodes CASSLSTGGGTEAFF.